Given below is one T cell receptor (beta chain) in context. This clonotype has just a few counts. There is no known antigen for this receptor. No base quality values were provided; no much bigger clone lies one nucleotide off. The germline V gene provides CDR1 MNHNS and CDR2 SASEGT. The CDR3 measures 15 amino acids from cysteine to phenylalanine. Just CDR3 DNA is preserved here, 45 bases in frame from base 1. V has 5 bases trimmed and J has 9 bases trimmed; junction bases matching no gene number 11. The receptor library was made with 5' RACE. Sequencer: Illumina HiSeq 2500. A second PCR of 7 to 11 cycles was run with a J-beta primer mix and a sample-barcoded 5' primer. A unique molecular identifier was introduced onto each TCR beta cDNA molecule by a template-switch 5' adaptor carrying 12 random nucleotides. Each sample yielded at least 3 million CDR3-containing paired-end reads. First-strand cDNA synthesis was performed from all RNA using the Mint cDNA synthesis kit, with priming by a TRBC-specific oligonucleotide. Following uracil-DNA glycosylase treatment, all cDNA underwent a first 18-cycle PCR with the universal primers M1SS and BC2_uni_R. The study's own analysis went as follows. For normalization, 1 million high-quality reads, each with a distinct molecular identifier, were randomly selected from each sample. Instead of being binned into consensus sequences, reads that shared molecular identifiers were thrown out. MiTCR, with a Q25 quality threshold and the strictest error-elimination algorithm, was used for CDR3 identification, clonotype clustering and error correction. Lower-bound total TCR beta diversity was estimated with a nonparametric unseen species model using Euler transformation. Clones were called with MiXCR by TCRdb after fastp trimmed the public reads at Q25, and only in-frame beta chains were retained. Every CDR3 protein is listed once, alongside the most common genes and DNA of its rows. The V and J calls come from TCRdb's annotation, not from the publication. The sample table lists about 1,500,000 distinct CDR3 sequences, 28% of them with a count of one. 7.7% of the sample belongs to the ten largest clones.

These data originate in a study of blood T cells in healthy people across ages (dated by TCRdb to about 2015). Background for the entire study: Template switching captured roughly one uniquely barcoded TCR beta cDNA molecule per two T cells in model experiments. To avoid experimental bias, donors of different ages were distributed randomly across sequencing lanes. The study analyzed two additional independent replicas of 1 million unique cDNA reads from the same blood draw for two donors, one aged 18 to 29 and one aged 80 or older. To track age-related changes in TCR beta repertoire diversity, the study relied on deep sequencing normalized with unique cDNA molecular identifiers. Four age groups were formed from the donors: young (average approximately 15 years), middle-aged (roughly 38), aged (over 55) and long-lived (more than 75). Summary of the overall study and its limitations: Estimates of total diversity based on one million sequenced T cells were regarded as lower bounds and as underestimates. Because donor CMV infection status was unknown, age-related changes in expanded clonotypes were potentially confounded. Since profiling was done on bulk unsorted PBMCs, naive and antigen-experienced compartments could not be conclusively compared. The percentage of naive T cells measured by flow cytometry correlated strongly with observed TCR beta diversity. The long-lived group showed more naive CD4+ T cells, fewer expanded clones and increased TCR diversity than the aged group, suggesting age selection. As age increased, observed TCR beta diversity per million T cells dropped in a roughly linear way, and a significant reduction was already evident by age around 41.

The donors were roughly 40 Caucasian individuals from Russia, aged 6 to 90 years, who were systemically healthy. Each donor gave ten milliliters of peripheral blood, collected into EDTA-treated Vacutainer tubes. PBMCs were isolated by Ficoll-Paque density-gradient centrifugation, with at least 6 million obtained per sample. Trizol reagent was used to extract total RNA from the PBMCs, yielding at least 6 micrograms per sample. Naive CD45RAhigh/CD27high T cell percentages were measured by flow cytometry on a PBMC aliquot from every donor. The chain employs TRBV6-1 and TRBJ2-1; 9 bases in between match TRBD1. The sample was blood. The sequence was collected from a woman aged 30 to 39 in good health. The CDR3 reads CASSPPGTGTLEQFF. The nucleotide sequence is given as TGTGCCAGCAGTCCCCCCGGGACAGGGACCCTTGAGCAGTTCTTC.